The T cell receptor beta chain under discussion was sequenced for a study of Graves' ophthalmopathy and Graves' hyperthyroidism. Trimming removed 5 bases from V and 5 bases from J; junction bases left unmatched: 3. This CDR3 is built from 12 residues. Amplification of the TCR beta CDR3 regions used RNA transcripts (as template). After a first-round RT-PCR with HTBI primers, a second-round multiplex PCR was run. TCRdb ran MiXCR on the multiplex PCR reads and lists one entry per CDR3 protein. The table includes fewer than 600,000 distinct CDR3 sequences, 13% to 15% detected once. This clonotype was counted many times.

The sequencing sample was made of blood. The TCR comes from a woman between 25 and 40 years old with Graves' ophthalmopathy. V usage is TRBV12-3 or TRBV12-4 and J usage is TRBJ2-7, with 7 bases lining up with TRBD1. CDR3 amino acids: CASSQGVHEQYF. CDR3 DNA: TGTGCCAGCAGTCAGGGGGTCCACGAGCAGTACTTC.